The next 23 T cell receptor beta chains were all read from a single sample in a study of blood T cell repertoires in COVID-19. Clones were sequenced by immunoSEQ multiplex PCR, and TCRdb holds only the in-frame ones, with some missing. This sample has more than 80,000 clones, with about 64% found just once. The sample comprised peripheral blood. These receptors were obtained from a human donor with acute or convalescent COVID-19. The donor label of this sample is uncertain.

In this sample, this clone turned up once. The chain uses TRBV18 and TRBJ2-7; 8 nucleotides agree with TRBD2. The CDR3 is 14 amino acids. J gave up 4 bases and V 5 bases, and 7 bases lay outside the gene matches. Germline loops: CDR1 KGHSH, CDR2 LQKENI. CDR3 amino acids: CASSRDPGGYEQYF. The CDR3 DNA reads TGTGCCAGCTCAAGGGACCCGGGAGGGTACGAGCAGTACTTC.

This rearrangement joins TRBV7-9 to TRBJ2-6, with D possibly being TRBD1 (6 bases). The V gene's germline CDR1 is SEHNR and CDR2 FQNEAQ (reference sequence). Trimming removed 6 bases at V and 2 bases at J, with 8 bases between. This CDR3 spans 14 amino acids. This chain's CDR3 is CASSYRAGANVLTF. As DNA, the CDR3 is TGTGCCAGCAGTTACAGGGCTGGGGCCAACGTCCTGACTTTC.

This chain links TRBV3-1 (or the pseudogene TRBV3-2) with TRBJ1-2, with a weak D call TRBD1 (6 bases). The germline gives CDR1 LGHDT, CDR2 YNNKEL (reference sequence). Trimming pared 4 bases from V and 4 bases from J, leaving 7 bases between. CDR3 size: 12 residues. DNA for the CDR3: TGTGCCAGCAGCCGGGACACCTATGGCTACACCTTC. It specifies CASSRDTYGYTF.

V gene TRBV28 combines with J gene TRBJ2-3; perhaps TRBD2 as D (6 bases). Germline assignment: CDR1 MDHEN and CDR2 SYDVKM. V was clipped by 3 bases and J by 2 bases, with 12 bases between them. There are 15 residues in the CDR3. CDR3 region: CASSLGGATTDTQYF. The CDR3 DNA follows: TGTGCCAGCAGTTTGGGCGGGGCCACCACAGATACGCAGTATTTT. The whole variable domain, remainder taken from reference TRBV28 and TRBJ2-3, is DVKVTQSSRYLVKRTGEKVFLECVQDMDHENMFWYRQDPGLGLRLIYFSYDVKMKEKGDIPEGYSVSREKKERFSLILESASTNQTSMYLCASSLGGATTDTQYFGPGTRLTVL.

CDR3 nucleotides: TGTGCCAGCAGCTGGGGGGGTGACGCTTTCTTT. It translates to CASSWGGDAFF. This chain uses TRBV6-5 with TRBJ1-1, with a tentative D call TRBD1 (5 bases). V was trimmed by 6 bases and J by 11 bases, leaving 13 bases between them. CDR1 MNHEY and CDR2 SVGAGI come from the germline V gene. The CDR3 length is 11 residues.

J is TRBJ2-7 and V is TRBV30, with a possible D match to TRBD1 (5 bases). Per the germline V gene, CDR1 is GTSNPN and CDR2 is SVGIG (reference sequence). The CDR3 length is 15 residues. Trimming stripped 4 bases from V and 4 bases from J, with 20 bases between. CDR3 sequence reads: CAWKGGRDWTYEQYF. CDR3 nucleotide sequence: TGTGCCTGGAAAGGCGGTAGGGATTGGACATACGAGCAGTACTTC.

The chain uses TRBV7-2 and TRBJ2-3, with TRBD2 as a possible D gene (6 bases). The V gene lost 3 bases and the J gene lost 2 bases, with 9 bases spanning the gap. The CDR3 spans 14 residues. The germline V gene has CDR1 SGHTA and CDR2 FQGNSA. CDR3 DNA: TGTGCCAGCAGCTTTGGGGGGTTCACAGATACGCAGTATTTT. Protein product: CASSFGGFTDTQYF. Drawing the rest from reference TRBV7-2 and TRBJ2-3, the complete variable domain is GAGVSQSPSNKVTEKGKDVELRCDPISGHTALYWYRQSLGQGLEFLIYFQGNSAPDKSGLPSDRFSAERTGGSVSTLTIQRTQQEDSAVYLCASSFGGFTDTQYFGPGTRLTVL.

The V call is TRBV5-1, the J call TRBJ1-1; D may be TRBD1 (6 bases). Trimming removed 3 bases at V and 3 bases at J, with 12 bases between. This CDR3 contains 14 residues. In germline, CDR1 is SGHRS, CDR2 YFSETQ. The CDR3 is CASSSRGDYTEAFF. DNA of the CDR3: TGCGCCAGCAGCTCCAGGGGAGATTACACTGAAGCTTTCTTT.

As DNA, the CDR3 is TGTGCCAGCACCACTAGGGAAGGACCCAATCAGCCCCAGCATTTT. This encodes CASTTREGPNQPQHF. The V and J genes are TRBV6-6 and TRBJ1-5; D unclear. V gave up 7 bases and J gave up 3 bases, with 16 bases separating them. The CDR3 is 15 amino acids. Germline V gene data show CDR1 as MNHNY and CDR2 as SVGAGI (reference sequence).

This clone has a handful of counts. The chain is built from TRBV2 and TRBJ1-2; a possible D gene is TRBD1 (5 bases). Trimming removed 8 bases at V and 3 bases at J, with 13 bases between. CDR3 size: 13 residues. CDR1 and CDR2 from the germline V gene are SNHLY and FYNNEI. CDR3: CASVLQGDYGYTF. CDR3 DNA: TGTGCCAGCGTCCTTCAGGGTGACTATGGCTACACCTTC. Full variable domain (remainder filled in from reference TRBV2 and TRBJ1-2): EPEVTQTPSHQVTQMGQEVILRCVPISNHLYFYWYRQILGQKVEFLVSFYNNEISEKSEIFDDQFSVERPDGSNFTLKIRSTKLEDSAMYFCASVLQGDYGYTFGSGTRLTVV.

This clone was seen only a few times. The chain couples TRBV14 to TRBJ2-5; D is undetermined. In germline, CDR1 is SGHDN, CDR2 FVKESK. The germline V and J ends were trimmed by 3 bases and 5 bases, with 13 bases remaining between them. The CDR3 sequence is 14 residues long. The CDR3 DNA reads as TGTGCCAGCAGCCACCAGGCCCTGACGGAGACCCAGTACTTC. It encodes CASSHQALTETQYF.

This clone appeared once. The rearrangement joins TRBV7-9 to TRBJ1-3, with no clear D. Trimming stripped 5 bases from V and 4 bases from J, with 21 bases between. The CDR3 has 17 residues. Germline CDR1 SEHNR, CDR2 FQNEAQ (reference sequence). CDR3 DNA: TGTGCCAGCAGCGTCTGGGTAGACGCCGGGAGAGGAAACACCATATATTTT. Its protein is CASSVWVDAGRGNTIYF. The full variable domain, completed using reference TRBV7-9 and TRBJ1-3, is DTGVSQNPRHKITKRGQNVTFRCDPISEHNRLYWYRQTLGQGPEFLTYFQNEAQLEKSRLLSDRFSAERPKGSFSTLEIQRTEQGDSAMYLCASSVWVDAGRGNTIYFGEGSWLTVV.

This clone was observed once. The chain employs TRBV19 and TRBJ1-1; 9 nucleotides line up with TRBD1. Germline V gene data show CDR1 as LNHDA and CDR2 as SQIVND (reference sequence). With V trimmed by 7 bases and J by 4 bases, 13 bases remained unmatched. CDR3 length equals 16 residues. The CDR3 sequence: CASTRGTGTGTTEAFF. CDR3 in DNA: TGTGCCAGTACTCGAGGGACAGGGACGGGAACCACTGAAGCTTTCTTT.

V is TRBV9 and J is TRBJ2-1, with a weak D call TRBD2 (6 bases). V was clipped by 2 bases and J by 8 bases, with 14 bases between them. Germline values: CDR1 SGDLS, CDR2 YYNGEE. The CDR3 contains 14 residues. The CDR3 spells CASSVGGISHEQFF. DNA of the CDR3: TGTGCCAGCAGCGTCGGGGGTATTAGTCATGAGCAGTTCTTC.

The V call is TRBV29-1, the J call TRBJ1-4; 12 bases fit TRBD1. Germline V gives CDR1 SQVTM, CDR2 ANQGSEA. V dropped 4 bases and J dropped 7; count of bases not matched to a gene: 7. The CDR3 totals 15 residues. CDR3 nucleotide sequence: TGCAGCGTTGGGGGACAGGGGGCAAGCGGTGAAAAACTGTTTTTT. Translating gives CSVGGQGASGEKLFF.

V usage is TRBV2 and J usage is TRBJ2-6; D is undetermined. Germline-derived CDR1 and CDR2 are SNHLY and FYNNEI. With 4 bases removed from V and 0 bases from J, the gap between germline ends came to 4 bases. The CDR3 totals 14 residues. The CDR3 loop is CASSGGSGANVLTF. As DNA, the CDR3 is TGTGCCAGCAGTGGAGGCTCTGGGGCCAACGTCCTGACTTTC.

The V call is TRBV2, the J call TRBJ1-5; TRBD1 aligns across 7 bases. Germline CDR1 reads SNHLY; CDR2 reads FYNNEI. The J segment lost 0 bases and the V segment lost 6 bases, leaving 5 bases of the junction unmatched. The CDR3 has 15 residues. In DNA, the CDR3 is TGTGCCAGCAGCGGGGGACAGAATAGCAATCAGCCCCAGCATTTT. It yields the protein CASSGGQNSNQPQHF.

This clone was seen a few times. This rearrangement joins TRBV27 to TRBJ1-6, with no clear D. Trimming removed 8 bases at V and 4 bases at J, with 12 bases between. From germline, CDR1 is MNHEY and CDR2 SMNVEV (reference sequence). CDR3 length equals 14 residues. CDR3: CASSGGRYNSPLHF. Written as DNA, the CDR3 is TGTGCCAGCTCCGGAGGACGGTATAATTCACCCCTCCACTTT.

CDR3 nucleotides: TGTGCCTGCGGGTTAGCGGGGGGCCGGGGTACGCAGTATTTT. Translating it yields CACGLAGGRGTQYF. The chain links TRBV30 to TRBJ2-3; the match to TRBD2 covers 10 bases. The CDR3 extends over 14 amino acids. The V gene's germline CDR1 is GTSNPN and CDR2 SVGIG (reference sequence). Trimming removed 6 bases from V and 8 bases from J; junction bases left unmatched: 11.

As DNA, the CDR3 is TGTGCCAGCAGTGCAGGGTACACCGGGGAGCTGTTTTTT. Translated: CASSAGYTGELFF. This chain links TRBV6-4 with TRBJ2-2, with a weak D call TRBD1 (5 bases). The CDR3 extends over 13 amino acids. CDR1 and CDR2 from the germline V gene are MRHNA and SNTAGT. V was shortened by 4 bases and J by 3 bases, with 6 bases between the two germline ends.

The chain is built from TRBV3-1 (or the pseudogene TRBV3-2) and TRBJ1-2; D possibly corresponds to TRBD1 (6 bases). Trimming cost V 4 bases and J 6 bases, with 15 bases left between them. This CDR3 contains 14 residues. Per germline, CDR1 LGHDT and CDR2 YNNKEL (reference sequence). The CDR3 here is CASSRGRGADGYTF. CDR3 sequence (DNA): TGTGCCAGCAGCCGAGGGCGGGGGGCCGATGGCTACACCTTC.

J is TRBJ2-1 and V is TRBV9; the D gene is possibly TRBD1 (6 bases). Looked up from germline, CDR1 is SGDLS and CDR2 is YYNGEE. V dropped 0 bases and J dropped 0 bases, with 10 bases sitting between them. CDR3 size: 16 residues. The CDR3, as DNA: TGTGCCAGCAGCGTAGGAGGGGGTAACTCCTACAATGAGCAGTTCTTC. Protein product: CASSVGGGNSYNEQFF. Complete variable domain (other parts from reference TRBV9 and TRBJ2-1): DSGVTQTPKHLITATGQRVTLRCSPRSGDLSVYWYQQSLDQGLQFLIQYYNGEERAKGNILERFSAQQFPDLHSELNLSSLELGDSALYFCASSVGGGNSYNEQFFGPGTRLTVL.

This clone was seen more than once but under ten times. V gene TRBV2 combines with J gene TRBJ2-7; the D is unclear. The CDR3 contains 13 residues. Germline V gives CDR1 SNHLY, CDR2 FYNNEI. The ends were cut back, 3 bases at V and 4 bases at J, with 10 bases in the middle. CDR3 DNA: TGTGCCAGCAGTGACTTAGAGCTTTACGAGCAGTACGTC. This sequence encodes CASSDLELYEQYV.